The 8 T cell receptor beta chains below come from one sample, sequenced in a study of monozygotic twins with inflammatory bowel disease. TCRdb re-called the 5' RACE reads and catalogs CDR3 proteins one per entry, DNA excluded. Recorded here are over 100,000 distinct CDR3 sequences; the top ten clones represent 9.5% to 15%. What was sequenced was blood. The receptors derive from a human donor with ulcerative colitis or Crohn's disease, or a healthy co-twin of an affected twin (not recorded which).

V and J are TRBV2 and TRBJ2-7; the TCRdb call, TRBD1, lacks DNA for checking. Germline CDR1 reads SNHLY; CDR2 reads FYNNEI. The CDR3 spans 14 residues. This CDR3 reads CASTRDRGTEEQYF.

This chain connects TRBV3-1 to TRBJ1-5; TCRdb reports TRBD1, a call that lacks DNA to check it against. This CDR3 has 15 residues. Germline CDR1 is LGHDT and CDR2 is YNNKEL (reference sequence). CDR3: CASSQGDRENQPQHF. The full variable domain, with the rest looked up from reference TRBV3-1 and TRBJ1-5, is DTAVSQTPKYLVTQMGNDKSIKCEQNLGHDTMYWYKQDSKKFLKIMFSYNNKELIINETVPNRFSPKSPDKAHLNLHINSLELGDSAVYFCASSQGDRENQPQHFGDGTRLSIL.

The V call is TRBV6-5, the J call TRBJ1-1; TCRdb reports TRBD1, a call that lacks DNA to check it against. CDR3 size: 14 residues. Germline V CDR1 and CDR2: MNHEY, SVGAGI. The CDR3 reads CASSNRGLGTEAFF.

The chain uses TRBV20-1 and TRBJ2-7; TCRdb calls TRBD1, which cannot be checked without DNA. The CDR3 length is 15 residues. The germline CDR1 and CDR2 sequences are DFQATT and SNEGSKA (reference sequence). The chain's CDR3 is CSARALGQRSYEQYF.

The rearrangement uses TRBV5-1 and TRBJ2-7; TCRdb's D call, TRBD1, is unchecked because there is no DNA. CDR3 length: 15 residues. Germline V lookup: CDR1 SGHRS, CDR2 YFSETQ. The CDR3 here is CASSTEGGSSYEQYF.

The CDR3: CSASRKSVYFNEQYF. This chain uses TRBV20-1 with TRBJ2-7. Germline V gene data show CDR1 as DFQATT and CDR2 as SNEGSKA (reference sequence). The CDR3 covers 15 residues.

This rearrangement joins TRBV27 to TRBJ2-1; TCRdb selects TRBD2, and the lack of DNA leaves this call unchecked. CDR3 length: 16 amino acids. Germline-derived CDR1 and CDR2 are MNHEY and SMNVEV (reference sequence). The CDR3 sequence is CASSRLRTGRGNEQFF.

The J gene is TRBJ1-1, the V gene TRBV9; TCRdb's D call, TRBD1, is unchecked because there is no DNA. Germline-derived CDR1 and CDR2 are SGDLS and YYNGEE. The CDR3 is 14 residues long. The CDR3 protein is CASSPRDRVSEAFF.